This T cell receptor (beta chain) was sequenced for a study of cytomegalovirus exposure and HLA in healthy donors. The PCR employed 60 Vbeta primers together with 13 Jbeta primers. Repertoires were generated with immunoSEQ multiplex PCR, while TCRdb's copy carries only in-frame clones and drops some. The sample carries about 130,000 clones, around 70% recorded once. This CDR3 is 15 amino acids long. Trimming shortened V by 0 bases and J by 4 bases, and 13 bases separated the two germline ends. Per germline, CDR1 SGDLS and CDR2 YYNGEE. This chain connects TRBV9 to TRBJ1-2, with D unclear. Sequenced: PBMCs. This receptor was identified in an older woman in good health and CMV-seropositive. The CDR3 region is CASSVEAGLSYGYTF. The CDR3 DNA is TGTGCCAGCAGCGTAGAGGCAGGATTGTCCTATGGCTACACCTTC.